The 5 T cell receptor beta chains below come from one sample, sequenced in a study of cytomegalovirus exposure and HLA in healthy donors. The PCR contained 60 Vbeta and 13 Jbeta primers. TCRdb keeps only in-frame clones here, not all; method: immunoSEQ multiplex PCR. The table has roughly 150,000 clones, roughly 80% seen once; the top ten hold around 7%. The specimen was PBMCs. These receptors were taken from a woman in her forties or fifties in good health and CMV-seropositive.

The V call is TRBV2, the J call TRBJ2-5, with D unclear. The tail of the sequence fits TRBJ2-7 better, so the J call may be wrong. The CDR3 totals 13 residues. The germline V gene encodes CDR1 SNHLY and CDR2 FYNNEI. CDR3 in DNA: TGTGCCAGCAGTGACCAGGTTTCCTACGAGCAGTACTTC. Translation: CASSDQVSYEQYF.

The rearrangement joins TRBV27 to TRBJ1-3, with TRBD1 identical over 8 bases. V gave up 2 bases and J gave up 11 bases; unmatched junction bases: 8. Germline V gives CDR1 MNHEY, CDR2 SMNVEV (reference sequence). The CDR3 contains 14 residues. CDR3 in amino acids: CASSLRGQEAPIYF. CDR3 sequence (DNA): TGTGCCAGCAGTTTACGGGGACAGGAGGCCCCCATATATTTT.

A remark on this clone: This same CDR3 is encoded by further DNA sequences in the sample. The CDR3, as DNA: TGCAGCGTCCCGGGACAGGACTATGGCTACACCTTC. Its protein is CSVPGQDYGYTF. The rearrangement joins TRBV29-1 to TRBJ1-2, with TRBD1 matching over 8 bases. Germline V CDR1 and CDR2: SQVTM, ANQGSEA. This CDR3 is built from 12 residues. V shed 6 bases and J 3 bases; nucleotides not matched to a gene: 3.

The CDR3 DNA reads TGTGCCAGCAGTGATTGGGATGAGCTAACCGGGACAGGGGCCGGGGAGCTGTTTTTT. Protein: CASSDWDELTGTGAGELFF. The chain joins TRBV2 to TRBJ2-2; 10 bases line up with TRBD1. Germline CDR1 is SNHLY and CDR2 is FYNNEI. The V gene end was trimmed by 3 bases and the J gene end by 6 bases; junction bases not matched to a gene: 16. The CDR3 extends over 19 amino acids. Filled out from reference TRBV2 and TRBJ2-2, the complete variable domain reads EPEVTQTPSHQVTQMGQEVILRCVPISNHLYFYWYRQILGQKVEFLVSFYNNEISEKSEIFDDQFSVERPDGSNFTLKIRSTKLEDSAMYFCASSDWDELTGTGAGELFFGEGSRLTVL.

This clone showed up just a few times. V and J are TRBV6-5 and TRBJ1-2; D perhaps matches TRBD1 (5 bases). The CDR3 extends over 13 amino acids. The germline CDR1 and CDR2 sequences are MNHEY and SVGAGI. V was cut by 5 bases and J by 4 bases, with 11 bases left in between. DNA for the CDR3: TGTGCCAGCAGTACTGACAGCCTCTATGGCTACACCTTC. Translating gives CASSTDSLYGYTF.